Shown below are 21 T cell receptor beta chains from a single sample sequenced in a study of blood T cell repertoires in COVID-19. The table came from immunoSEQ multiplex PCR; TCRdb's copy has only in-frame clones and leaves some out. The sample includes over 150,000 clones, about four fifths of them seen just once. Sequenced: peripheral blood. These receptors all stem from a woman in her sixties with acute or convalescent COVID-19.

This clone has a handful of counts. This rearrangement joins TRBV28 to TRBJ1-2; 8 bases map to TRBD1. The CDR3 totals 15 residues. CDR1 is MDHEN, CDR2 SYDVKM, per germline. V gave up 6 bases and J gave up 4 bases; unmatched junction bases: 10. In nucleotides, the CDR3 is TGTGCCAGCAGGGGGGGACAGGCCGCTGTCTATGGCTACACCTTC. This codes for CASRGGQAAVYGYTF.

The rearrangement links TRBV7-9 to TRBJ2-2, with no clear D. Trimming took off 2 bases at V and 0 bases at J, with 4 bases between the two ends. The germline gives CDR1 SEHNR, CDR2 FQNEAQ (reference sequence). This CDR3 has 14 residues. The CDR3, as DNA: TGTGCCAGCAGCTTAAACACGAACACCGGGGAGCTGTTTTTT. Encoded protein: CASSLNTNTGELFF. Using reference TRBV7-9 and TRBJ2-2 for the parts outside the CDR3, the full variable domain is DTGVSQNPRHKITKRGQNVTFRCDPISEHNRLYWYRQTLGQGPEFLTYFQNEAQLEKSRLLSDRFSAERPKGSFSTLEIQRTEQGDSAMYLCASSLNTNTGELFFGEGSRLTVL.

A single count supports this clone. In DNA form, the CDR3 reads TGTGCCTGGAGTGTAAAGGGGGCTGGTAATGAAAAACTGTTTTTT. Its protein is CAWSVKGAGNEKLFF. This rearrangement joins TRBV30 to TRBJ1-4, with 7 positions matching TRBD1. CDR1 and CDR2 from the germline V gene are GTSNPN and SVGIG (reference sequence). With V trimmed by 0 bases and J by 4 bases, 5 bases remained unmatched. The CDR3 has 15 amino acids.

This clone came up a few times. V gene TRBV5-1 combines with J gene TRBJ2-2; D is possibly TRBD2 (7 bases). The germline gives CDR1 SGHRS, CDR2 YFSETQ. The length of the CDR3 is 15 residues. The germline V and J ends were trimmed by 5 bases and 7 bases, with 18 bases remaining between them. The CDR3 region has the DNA TGCGCCAGCAGGCCTTTACAGGGAGGGGTCGGGGAGCTGTTTTTT. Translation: CASRPLQGGVGELFF.

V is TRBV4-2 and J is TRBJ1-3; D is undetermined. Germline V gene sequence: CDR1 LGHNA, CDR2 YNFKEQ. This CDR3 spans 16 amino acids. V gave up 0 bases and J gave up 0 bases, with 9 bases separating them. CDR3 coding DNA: TGTGCCAGCAGCCAAGACGGCGGCGGCTCTGGAAACACCATATATTTT. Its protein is CASSQDGGGSGNTIYF.

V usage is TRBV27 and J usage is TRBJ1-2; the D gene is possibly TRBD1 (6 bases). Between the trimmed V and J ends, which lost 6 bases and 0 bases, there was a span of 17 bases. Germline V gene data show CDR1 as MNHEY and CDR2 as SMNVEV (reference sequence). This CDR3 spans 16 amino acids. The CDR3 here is CASRVPGTQTNYGYTF. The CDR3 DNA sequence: TGTGCCAGCAGAGTTCCCGGGACACAAACTAACTATGGCTACACCTTC.

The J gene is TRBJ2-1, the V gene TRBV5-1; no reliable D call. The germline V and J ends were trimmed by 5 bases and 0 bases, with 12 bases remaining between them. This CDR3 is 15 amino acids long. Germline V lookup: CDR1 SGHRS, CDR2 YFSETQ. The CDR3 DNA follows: TGCGCCAGCAGGCCTGCCAGCGCCTCCTACAATGAGCAGTTCTTC. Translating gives CASRPASASYNEQFF.

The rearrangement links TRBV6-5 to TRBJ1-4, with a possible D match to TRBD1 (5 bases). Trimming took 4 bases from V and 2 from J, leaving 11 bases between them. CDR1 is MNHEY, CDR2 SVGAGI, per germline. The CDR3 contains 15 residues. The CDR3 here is CASSSLGTTNEKLFF. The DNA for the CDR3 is TGTGCCAGCAGTTCCCTTGGGACTACTAATGAAAAACTGTTTTTT.

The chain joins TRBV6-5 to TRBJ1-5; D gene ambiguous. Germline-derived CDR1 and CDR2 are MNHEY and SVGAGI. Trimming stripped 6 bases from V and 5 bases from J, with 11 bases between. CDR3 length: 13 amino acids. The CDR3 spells CASRGSPDQPQHF. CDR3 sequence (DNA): TGTGCCAGCAGGGGCTCTCCCGATCAGCCCCAGCATTTT.

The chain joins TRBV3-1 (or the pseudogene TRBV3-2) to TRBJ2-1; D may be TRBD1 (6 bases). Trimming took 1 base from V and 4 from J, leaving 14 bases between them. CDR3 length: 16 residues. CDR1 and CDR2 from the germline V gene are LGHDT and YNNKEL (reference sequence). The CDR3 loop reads CASSQAPGHLYNEQFF. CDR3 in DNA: TGTGCCAGCAGCCAAGCTCCGGGACACCTATACAATGAGCAGTTCTTC.

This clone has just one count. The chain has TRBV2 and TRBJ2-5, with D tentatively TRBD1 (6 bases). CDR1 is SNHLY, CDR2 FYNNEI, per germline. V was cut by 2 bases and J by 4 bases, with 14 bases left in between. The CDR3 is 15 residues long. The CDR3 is CASSEKPGEGETQYF. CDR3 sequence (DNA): TGTGCCAGCAGTGAAAAGCCAGGGGAAGGAGAGACCCAGTACTTC.

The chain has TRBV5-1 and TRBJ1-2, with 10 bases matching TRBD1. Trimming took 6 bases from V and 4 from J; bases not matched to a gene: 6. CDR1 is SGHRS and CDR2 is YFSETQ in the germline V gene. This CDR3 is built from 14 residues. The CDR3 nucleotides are TGCGCCAGCACCCTAGACAGGGGGCTCTATGGCTACACCTTC. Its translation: CASTLDRGLYGYTF.

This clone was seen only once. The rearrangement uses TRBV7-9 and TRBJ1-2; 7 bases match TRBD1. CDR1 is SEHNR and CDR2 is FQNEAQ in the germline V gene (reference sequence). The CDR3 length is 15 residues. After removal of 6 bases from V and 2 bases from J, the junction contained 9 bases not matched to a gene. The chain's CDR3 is CASSARDRQNYGYTF. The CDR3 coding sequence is TGTGCCAGCAGTGCCCGGGACAGACAGAACTATGGCTACACCTTC.

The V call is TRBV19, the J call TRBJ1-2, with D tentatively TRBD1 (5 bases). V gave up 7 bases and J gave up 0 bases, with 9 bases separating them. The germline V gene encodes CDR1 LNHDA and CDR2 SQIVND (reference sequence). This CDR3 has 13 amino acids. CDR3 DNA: TGTGCCAGTAACCCGACAGCTAACTATGGCTACACCTTC. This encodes CASNPTANYGYTF.

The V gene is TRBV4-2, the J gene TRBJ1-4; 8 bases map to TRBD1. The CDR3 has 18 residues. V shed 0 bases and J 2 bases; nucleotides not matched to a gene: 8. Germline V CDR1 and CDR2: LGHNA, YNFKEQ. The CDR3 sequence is CASSQDALRGQTNEKLFF. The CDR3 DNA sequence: TGTGCCAGCAGCCAAGACGCACTCAGGGGGCAGACTAATGAAAAACTGTTTTTT.

The DNA for the CDR3 is TGTGCCAGCAGCCAAATGGGACAGAAACCTAATGAAAAACTGTTTTTT. It is translated as CASSQMGQKPNEKLFF. This chain connects TRBV3-1 (or the pseudogene TRBV3-2) to TRBJ1-4; the match to TRBD1 covers 7 bases. CDR3 size: 16 residues. The V segment lost 2 bases and the J segment 3 bases; nucleotides outside the gene matches: 6. The germline CDR1 and CDR2 sequences are LGHDT and YNNKEL (reference sequence).

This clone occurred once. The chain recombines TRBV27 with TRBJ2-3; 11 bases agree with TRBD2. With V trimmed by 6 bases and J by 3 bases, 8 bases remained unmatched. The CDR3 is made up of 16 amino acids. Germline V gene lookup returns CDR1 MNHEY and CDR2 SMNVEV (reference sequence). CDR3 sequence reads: CASRGLAARITDTQYF. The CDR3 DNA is TGTGCCAGCAGGGGACTAGCGGCCCGAATTACAGATACGCAGTATTTT.

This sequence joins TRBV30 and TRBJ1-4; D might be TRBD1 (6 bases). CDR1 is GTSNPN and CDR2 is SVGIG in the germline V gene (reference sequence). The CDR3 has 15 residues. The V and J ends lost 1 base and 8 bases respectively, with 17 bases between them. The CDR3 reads CAWSALNRVAEKLFF. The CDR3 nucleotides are TGTGCCTGGAGTGCCCTAAACAGGGTAGCCGAAAAACTGTTTTTT.

CDR3 sequence: CASKGQNTGELFF. The CDR3 nucleotides read TGTGCCAGTAAAGGACAGAACACCGGGGAGCTGTTTTTT. The genes are TRBV19 and TRBJ2-2; the D gene is possibly TRBD1 (5 bases). The CDR3 has 13 residues. The V end lost 7 bases, the J end lost 1 base, and 7 bases lay between the germline ends. Germline-derived CDR1 and CDR2 are LNHDA and SQIVND (reference sequence).

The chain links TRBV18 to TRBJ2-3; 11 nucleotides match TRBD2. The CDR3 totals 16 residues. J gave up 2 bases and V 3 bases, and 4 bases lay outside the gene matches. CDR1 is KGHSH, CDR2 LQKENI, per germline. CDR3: CASSPKLAGVTDTQYF. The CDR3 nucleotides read TGTGCCAGCTCACCCAAACTAGCGGGGGTCACAGATACGCAGTATTTT.

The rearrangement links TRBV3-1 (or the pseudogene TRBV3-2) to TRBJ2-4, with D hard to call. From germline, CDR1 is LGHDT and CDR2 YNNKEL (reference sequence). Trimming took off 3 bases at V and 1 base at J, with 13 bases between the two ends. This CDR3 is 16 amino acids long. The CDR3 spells CASSHSLAFAKNIQYF. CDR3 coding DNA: TGTGCCAGCAGCCATTCGTTAGCCTTCGCCAAAAACATTCAGTACTTC.